One and the same sample provided the 22 T cell receptor beta chains below, sequenced in a study of molecular identifiers for immune sequencing clone quantification. In TCRdb, the PCR reads were re-called with MiXCR into one record per CDR3 protein. The sample includes over 550,000 distinct CDR3 sequences, about 25% of them seen just once. Input material: naive CD8+ T cells from blood, with Jurkat cell RNA spiked in. Indicated subset: FACS-sorted CD8+CD4-CCR7+CD45RA+ naive T cells. These receptors were taken from a human donor in good health. Some libraries in this study had Jurkat cell RNA spiked in.

About this clonotype: A much bigger clone sits one base away, suggesting this may be a read error. The chain is built from TRBV27 and TRBJ2-3; D perhaps matches TRBD2 (5 bases). In germline, CDR1 is MNHEY, CDR2 SMNVEV (reference sequence). This CDR3 region has 13 residues. The CDR3 DNA reads TGTGCCAGCAGGCAGCGGCTGACCGATACGCGGTATTTT. As protein: CASRQRLTDTRYF.

This clonotype was seen a few times. This chain uses TRBV6-2 or TRBV6-3 with TRBJ2-7; 7 nucleotides agree with TRBD1. The junction had 4 bases not matched to a gene; V was cut back by 0 bases and J by 5 bases. The CDR3 is 14 amino acids. Per germline, CDR1 MNHEY and CDR2 SVGEGT. The DNA for the CDR3 is TGTGCCAGCAGTTACTCAGCAGGGGGAAACGAGCAGTACTTC. Its translation is CASSYSAGGNEQYF.

The sample holds many counts of this clonotype. This chain links TRBV7-9 with TRBJ2-2, with 9 bases that match TRBD1. CDR1 is SEHNR, CDR2 FQNEAQ, per germline (reference sequence). V dropped 5 bases and J dropped 2; count of bases not matched to a gene: 9. The CDR3 consists of 17 residues. CDR3 in amino acids: CASSPITGQGNTGELFF. The CDR3 region has the DNA TGTGCCAGCAGCCCAATAACGGGACAGGGTAACACCGGGGAGCTGTTTTTT.

The chain is built from TRBV5-1 and TRBJ2-1; 8 bases match TRBD2. The CDR3 has 13 amino acids. The J segment lost 9 bases and the V segment lost 6 bases, leaving 8 bases of the junction unmatched. CDR1 SGHRS and CDR2 YFSETQ come from the germline V gene. CDR3 coding DNA: TGCGCCAGCACGGCCGATAGCGGGATTGAGCAGTTCTTC. Translating it yields CASTADSGIEQFF. The full variable domain, rest sourced from reference TRBV5-1 and TRBJ2-1, is KAGVTQTPRYLIKTRGQQVTLSCSPISGHRSVSWYQQTPGQGLQFLFEYFSETQRNKGNFPGRFSGRQFSNSRSEMNVSTLELGDSALYLCASTADSGIEQFFGPGTRLTVL.

The rearrangement joins TRBV6-2 or TRBV6-3 to TRBJ2-5; D is unresolved. CDR1 MNHEY and CDR2 SVGEGT come from the germline V gene. The CDR3 extends over 13 amino acids. Trimming left V 7 bases short and J 0 bases short, with 9 bases between. Here the CDR3 reads CASTRPYQETQYF. The CDR3 nucleotides are TGTGCCAGCACTCGACCGTACCAAGAGACCCAGTACTTC.

This clonotype was seen only a few times. J is TRBJ2-1 and V is TRBV4-1; 12 bases are shared with TRBD2. Germline V gene lookup returns CDR1 MGHRA and CDR2 YSYEKL. V shed 6 bases and J 4 bases; nucleotides not matched to a gene: 4. The CDR3 is made up of 15 amino acids. DNA for the CDR3: TGCGCCAGCAGATGGACTAGCGGGGTTTACAATGAGCAGTTCTTC. This translates into CASRWTSGVYNEQFF.

There are a few counts of this clonotype. The CDR3, as DNA: TGTGCCAGCAGCTTAACCCGACTAGCGGGGGGCTACGAGCAGTACTTC. Its protein is CASSLTRLAGGYEQYF. This chain links TRBV13 with TRBJ2-7, with 13 positions matching TRBD2. The V and J ends lost 2 bases and 3 bases, in that order; junction bases with no gene match: 4. CDR1 is PRHDT and CDR2 is FYEKMQ in the germline V gene (reference sequence). This CDR3 is built from 16 residues.

This clonotype was seen a few times. The CDR3 nucleotides read TGTGCCAGCAGTTTATCGACTCTTGGGGATACGCAGTATTTT. As protein: CASSLSTLGDTQYF. J is TRBJ2-3 and V is TRBV27; D not certain. Trimming cost V 0 bases and J 6 bases, with 10 bases left between them. This CDR3 is 14 amino acids long. Per the germline V gene, CDR1 is MNHEY and CDR2 is SMNVEV (reference sequence).

For this clonotype: A much larger clone is a single base away; this may be a read error. This sequence joins TRBV7-2 and TRBJ2-5; D is unclear. CDR3 length equals 13 residues. Germline values: CDR1 SGHTA, CDR2 FQGNSA. The CDR3 loop reads CASSSLYEETLYF. The CDR3 DNA follows: TGTGCCAGCAGCTCGCTCTACGAAGAGACCCTGTACTTC. Combining the CDR3 with reference TRBV7-2 and TRBJ2-5 gives the whole variable domain GAGVSQSPSNKVTEKGKDVELRCDPISGHTALYWYRQSLGQGLEFLIYFQGNSAPDKSGLPSDRFSAERTGGSVSTLTIQRTQQEDSAVYLCASSSLYEETLYFGPGTRLLVL.

This clonotype was detected a few times. CDR3: CASSRDTSVTGDEKLFF. The DNA of the CDR3 is TGTGCCAGCAGCCGGGACACTTCCGTGACGGGAGATGAAAAACTGTTTTTT. The gene calls are TRBV11-2 and TRBJ1-4, with TRBD1 as a possible D gene (6 bases). V was shortened by 5 bases and J by 6 bases, with 22 bases between the two germline ends. The CDR3 is 17 amino acids. Looked up from germline, CDR1 is SGHAT and CDR2 is FQNNGV. Based on the CDR3 plus reference TRBV11-2 and TRBJ1-4, the full variable domain is EAGVAQSPRYKIIEKRQSVAFWCNPISGHATLYWYQQILGQGPKLLIQFQNNGVVDDSQLPKDRFSAERLKGVDSTLKIQPAKLEDSAVYLCASSRDTSVTGDEKLFFGSGTQLSVL.

This clonotype was seen at least ten times. This sequence joins TRBV7-9 and TRBJ2-7, with D tentatively TRBD1 (6 bases). From germline, CDR1 is SEHNR and CDR2 FQNEAQ (reference sequence). V was trimmed by 5 bases and J by 3 bases, leaving 17 bases between them. This CDR3 spans 15 amino acids. The chain's CDR3 is CASSTAGTLRYEQYF. The CDR3 nucleotides are TGTGCCAGCAGCACCGCCGGGACACTACGCTACGAGCAGTACTTC.

This clonotype was seen at least ten times. The chain has TRBV12-3 or TRBV12-4 and TRBJ1-1; 10 bases agree with TRBD1. Trimming removed 3 bases from V and 3 bases from J; junction bases left unmatched: 4. There are 15 residues in the CDR3. In nucleotides, the CDR3 is TGTGCCAGCAGTTTGACAGGGGGCGTCGACACTGAAGCTTTCTTT. Amino acids: CASSLTGGVDTEAFF.

This clonotype was counted at least ten times. V is TRBV20-1 and J is TRBJ2-7, with a possible D match to TRBD1 (6 bases). The CDR3 totals 12 residues. Germline V gene data show CDR1 as DFQATT and CDR2 as SNEGSKA (reference sequence). V lost 0 bases and J lost 8, with 11 bases in between. CDR3 loop: CSARDNREQQYF. DNA for the CDR3: TGCAGTGCTAGAGACAACAGGGAGCAGCAGTACTTC.

V is TRBV29-1 and J is TRBJ2-3; TRBD2 matches at 10 bases. Losses at the gene ends were 3 bases for V and 6 bases for J; bases not matched to a gene: 12. CDR1 and CDR2 (germline): SQVTM, ANQGSEA. The CDR3 has 16 residues. The CDR3 reads CSVEAGTSAIGDTQYF. CDR3 DNA: TGCAGCGTTGAGGCGGGGACTAGCGCGATCGGTGATACGCAGTATTTT.

With respect to this clonotype: A much larger clone differs by one base, so this may be a read error. V and J are TRBV7-6 and TRBJ1-4; D perhaps matches TRBD1 (5 bases). CDR1 SGHVS and CDR2 FNYEAQ come from the germline V gene. CDR3 length equals 12 residues. The CDR3 coding sequence is TGTGCCAGCAGGGGGACCGAAGAAAAACTGTGTTTT. It codes for CASRGTEEKLCF.

This clonotype has a handful of counts. The chain uses TRBV6-1 and TRBJ2-7; D is unclear. The CDR3 contains 14 residues. Germline lookup yields CDR1 MNHNS and CDR2 SASEGT. V lost 2 bases and J lost 3, with 11 bases in between. For the CDR3, the DNA is TGTGCCAGCAGTGAATACGAAAATATCTACGAGCAGTACTTC. This encodes CASSEYENIYEQYF.

This rearrangement joins TRBV6-5 to TRBJ2-7, with TRBD1 matching 10 bases. The ends lost 4 bases at V and 4 bases at J; junction bases unmatched: 10. The CDR3 consists of 16 residues. Germline V gene lookup returns CDR1 MNHEY and CDR2 SVGAGI. For the CDR3, the DNA is TGTGCCAGCAGTTGGGCCGGGACAGGGGTTCTTTACGAGCAGTACTTC. Its translation is CASSWAGTGVLYEQYF.

This clonotype was seen a few times. CDR3: CASSLFGGPFLPGDTQYF. The CDR3 DNA sequence: TGTGCCAGCAGTTTATTTGGTGGGCCATTTCTCCCGGGAGATACGCAGTATTTT. This chain connects TRBV27 to TRBJ2-3, with no clear D. V lost 1 base, J lost 5 bases, and 22 bases lay in between. Germline values: CDR1 MNHEY, CDR2 SMNVEV (reference sequence). This CDR3 is built from 18 residues.

This clonotype was counted a single time. A much larger clone sits a single nucleotide away, making a read error possible. The final CDR3 position lacks the conserved phenylalanine or tryptophan, pointing to a likely read error. The J gene is TRBJ1-1, the V gene TRBV25-1; D not certain. Germline-derived CDR1 and CDR2 are MGHDK and SYGVNS. The V gene lost 2 bases and the J gene lost 3 bases, with 7 bases spanning the gap. The CDR3 contains 13 residues. DNA of the CDR3: TGTGCCAGCAGTGAAGGGCAGCACACTGAAGCTTTCCTT. It codes for CASSEGQHTEAFL.

With regard to this clonotype: A read error may be the cause here, since a much bigger clone is one base away. This chain links TRBV28 with TRBJ2-7; D tentatively fits TRBD1 or TRBD2 (5 bases each). Germline assignment: CDR1 MDHEN and CDR2 SYDVKM. The CDR3 consists of 14 residues. CDR3 nucleotide sequence: TGTGCCGGCAGTTTGGGGTTGGGGGTTCGCGAGCAGTACTTC. Encoded protein: CAGSLGLGVREQYF.

This clonotype was counted between two and nine times. The chain employs TRBV27 and TRBJ1-2; 8 nucleotides line up with TRBD1. There are 13 residues in the CDR3. The trim removed 3 bases at V and 8 bases at J, leaving 5 bases unmatched. Germline lookup yields CDR1 MNHEY and CDR2 SMNVEV (reference sequence). The CDR3 coding sequence is TGTGCCAGCAGTTTCTCACAGGGGGGCGGCTACACCTTC. Encoded protein: CASSFSQGGGYTF.

The chain joins TRBV28 to TRBJ2-5, with D possibly being TRBD2 (7 bases). Trimming shortened V by 3 bases and J by 4 bases, and 21 bases separated the two germline ends. Germline CDR1 reads MDHEN; CDR2 reads SYDVKM. The CDR3 runs 17 residues. The CDR3 reads CASSLRLAARGGETQYF. In DNA, the CDR3 is TGTGCCAGCAGTTTGAGGCTAGCGGCGAGAGGGGGAGAGACCCAGTACTTC.